This entry lists 17 T cell receptor beta chains sequenced from one sample in a study of identical twins. TCRdb called the 5' RACE reads again in MiXCR, with one record for every CDR3 protein. The sample records under 350,000 distinct CDR3 sequences, 8.5% to 9.5% being singletons. The sample also formed part of further work on yellow fever vaccine responses in identical twins.

Sequenced: CD8+ T cells sorted from blood. Receptor source: a young woman in good health.

This clonotype has more than one count but fewer than ten. The DNA for the CDR3 is TGTGCCAGCAGCCAAGGAAAGGGGGCCATTAACACCGGGGAGCTGTTTTTT. Translation gives CASSQGKGAINTGELFF. This chain connects TRBV3-1 to TRBJ2-2; 7 bases are shared with TRBD1. V lost 1 base to trimming and J lost 2 bases; unmatched junction nucleotides: 7. The CDR3 spans 17 residues. Per the germline V gene, CDR1 is LGHDT and CDR2 is YNNKEL (reference sequence). Full variable domain (missing parts from reference TRBV3-1 and TRBJ2-2): DTAVSQTPKYLVTQMGNDKSIKCEQNLGHDTMYWYKQDSKKFLKIMFSYNNKELIINETVPNRFSPKSPDKAHLNLHINSLELGDSAVYFCASSQGKGAINTGELFFGEGSRLTVL.

This clonotype was observed at least ten times. The J gene is TRBJ2-7, the V gene TRBV27, with 10 bases that match TRBD2. The CDR3 is 14 residues long. The V gene's germline CDR1 is MNHEY and CDR2 SMNVEV (reference sequence). J lost 2 bases, V lost 9 bases, and 7 bases had no gene match. The CDR3 DNA sequence: TGTGCCAGTTCAAAGCGGGAGGGGACCTACGAGCAGTACTTC. Translation: CASSKREGTYEQYF.

In its sample, this clonotype was seen many times. The chain couples TRBV2 to TRBJ2-1; TRBD1 agrees at 8 bases. The junction had 9 bases not matched to a gene; V was cut back by 8 bases and J by 6 bases. The CDR3 loop spans 14 amino acids. Germline values: CDR1 SNHLY, CDR2 FYNNEI. CDR3 amino acids: CASCRQGLGNEQFF. CDR3 nucleotide sequence: TGTGCCAGCTGCAGACAGGGGTTGGGCAATGAGCAGTTCTTC.

At least ten counts were recorded for this clonotype. This chain uses TRBV4-3 with TRBJ2-1, with 7 bases lining up with TRBD2. The germline gives CDR1 LGHNA, CDR2 YSLEER. J gave up 6 bases and V 0 bases, and 8 bases lay outside the gene matches. The CDR3 runs 16 residues. The CDR3 nucleotides read TGCGCCAGCAGCCAAGATAGGGGCGGGAGAGGCAATGAGCAGTTCTTC. Its protein product is CASSQDRGGRGNEQFF.

The sample holds a few counts of this clonotype. V is TRBV6-2 or TRBV6-3 and J is TRBJ2-7; the D is unclear. CDR3 length equals 14 residues. Germline V gene data show CDR1 as MNHEY and CDR2 as SVGEGT. The V gene lost 6 bases and the J gene lost 5 bases, with 17 bases spanning the gap. DNA for the CDR3: TGTGCCAGCAGCCTGCCCCAGCGCCCCCACGAGCAGTACTTC. It is translated as CASSLPQRPHEQYF.

This clonotype came up a few times. V gene TRBV4-3 combines with J gene TRBJ2-1; 7 bases line up with TRBD1. Per the germline V gene, CDR1 is LGHNA and CDR2 is YSLEER. V shed 2 bases, J shed 3 bases, and the junction held 10 bases outside the gene matches. The CDR3 sequence is 17 residues long. This CDR3 is CASSQSGGPFIYNEQFF. CDR3 nucleotides: TGCGCCAGCAGCCAATCAGGGGGACCCTTTATCTACAATGAGCAGTTCTTC.

This clonotype occurred a few times. The chain joins TRBV7-9 to TRBJ2-5; a weak D match, TRBD2 (5 bases). The V end was cut by 7 bases, the J end by 2 bases, with 11 bases between. The CDR3 has 13 amino acids. The germline gives CDR1 SEHNR, CDR2 FQNEAQ (reference sequence). CDR3 nucleotides: TGTGCCAGCATAGGCGGGCGTCAAGAGACCCAGTACTTC. Protein: CASIGGRQETQYF.

This clonotype was seen a few times. J is TRBJ2-7 and V is TRBV30; maybe TRBD1 (5 bases). Germline V gives CDR1 GTSNPN, CDR2 SVGIG (reference sequence). Trimming took 0 bases from V and 2 from J, leaving 11 bases between them. The CDR3 sequence is 14 residues long. The CDR3 sequence: CAWSVLEGAYEQYF. CDR3 coding DNA: TGTGCCTGGAGTGTTCTAGAAGGGGCCTACGAGCAGTACTTC.

A few counts support this clonotype. The chain carries TRBV20-1 and TRBJ2-7, with D possibly called TRBD1 or TRBD2 (5 bases each). The CDR3 contains 15 residues. Trimming pared 0 bases from V and 1 base from J, leaving 13 bases between. CDR1 is DFQATT, CDR2 SNEGSKA, per germline (reference sequence). This CDR3 reads CSARELGTASYEQYF. CDR3 nucleotide sequence: TGCAGTGCTAGAGAATTGGGGACGGCGTCCTACGAGCAGTACTTC.

This clonotype was detected ten times or more. The chain couples TRBV20-1 to TRBJ2-5; 8 bases are shared with TRBD1. V lost 3 bases and J lost 4; bases outside the gene matches: 13. Germline V gene lookup returns CDR1 DFQATT and CDR2 SNEGSKA (reference sequence). The CDR3 spans 16 residues. Here the CDR3 reads CSARIVQDRELETQYF. The CDR3 DNA is TGCAGTGCTAGGATCGTTCAGGACAGGGAATTAGAGACCCAGTACTTC.

The chain uses TRBV20-1 and TRBJ2-7, with TRBD2 identical over 8 bases. Germline values: CDR1 DFQATT, CDR2 SNEGSKA (reference sequence). The CDR3 consists of 14 residues. The V and J ends lost 1 base and 2 bases, in that order; junction bases with no gene match: 4. The CDR3 DNA sequence: TGCAGTGCTAGAGTAGCGCGGGGGGCCTACGAGCAGTACTTC. Translation: CSARVARGAYEQYF.

This clonotype was observed a handful of times. This chain links TRBV7-9 with TRBJ1-1; D is unresolved. Germline V gives CDR1 SEHNR, CDR2 FQNEAQ (reference sequence). The CDR3 consists of 14 residues. V was clipped by 3 bases and J by 1 base, with 9 bases between them. The CDR3 nucleotides read TGTGCCAGCAGCTTGATTGACGGGAACACTGAAGCTTTCTTT. Protein sequence: CASSLIDGNTEAFF.

This clonotype has at least ten counts. The rearrangement uses TRBV7-3 and TRBJ1-6; no reliable D call. V was pared by 4 bases and J by 7 bases, with 8 bases between. The CDR3 runs to 13 residues. CDR1 is SGHTA and CDR2 is FQGTGA in the germline V gene. This CDR3 reads CASSSLQNSPLHF. DNA for the CDR3: TGTGCCAGCAGCTCCCTACAAAATTCACCCCTCCACTTT.

V gene TRBV12-3 or TRBV12-4 combines with J gene TRBJ2-3, with 12 bases matching TRBD2. This CDR3 is 18 amino acids long. Unmatched junction bases numbered 10, after V lost 6 bases and J lost 0 bases. The CDR3 reads CASSFRGLAGPSTDTQYF. The CDR3 nucleotides are TGTGCCAGCAGCTTCCGTGGACTAGCGGGACCGAGCACAGATACGCAGTATTTT.

The sample holds many counts of this clonotype. V is TRBV24-1 and J is TRBJ2-3; D is uncertain. Germline CDR1 is KGHDR and CDR2 is SFDVKD. The CDR3 length is 15 residues. V lost 0 bases and J lost 3, with 9 bases in between. The CDR3 spells CATSDLSLDTDTQYF. For the CDR3, the DNA is TGTGCCACCAGTGATTTGTCGCTAGATACAGATACGCAGTATTTT.

V is TRBV7-8 and J is TRBJ2-7, with D uncertain. The germline gives CDR1 SGHVS, CDR2 FQNEAQ. The CDR3 length is 14 residues. V lost 1 base and J 3 bases, leaving 10 bases between the germline ends. The CDR3 sequence: CASSLGYVGYEQYF. For the CDR3, the DNA is TGTGCCAGCAGCTTAGGATACGTCGGCTACGAGCAGTACTTC. The whole variable domain, filled in from reference TRBV7-8 and TRBJ2-7, reads GAGVSQSPRYKVAKRGQDVALRCDPISGHVSLFWYQQALGQGPEFLTYFQNEAQLDKSGLPSDRFFAERPEGSVSTLKIQRTQQEDSAVYLCASSLGYVGYEQYFGPGTRLTVT.

V is TRBV7-2 and J is TRBJ1-6; D unresolved. V was clipped by 1 base and J by 0 bases, with 10 bases between them. The CDR3 loop spans 17 amino acids. Germline CDR1 and CDR2: SGHTA and FQGNSA. The DNA for the CDR3 is TGTGCCAGCAGCTTAGGTGAGGGCGACTCCTATAATTCACCCCTCCACTTT. It encodes CASSLGEGDSYNSPLHF.